A single sample is the source of the 2 T cell receptor beta chains below, sequenced in a study of vaccination and CD4 T cells after COVID-19. An Oncomine TCR Beta short-read assay was used to sequence the DNA from cultured CD4+ T cells. MiXCR, applied by TCRdb to the PCR reads, yields one record per CDR3 protein. Of about 2,500 distinct CDR3 sequences in the sample, 35% to 45% were seen once. The antigens these receptors bind are not known. Treatment indicated: roughly 11-day PBMC culture with coronavirus spike peptide pools or control peptides (ViraFEST assay). According to the study, CD4+ T cells from the unexposed donor were gathered ahead of the COVID-19 pandemic (2011-2018). Sequenced material: CD4+ T cells from blood, cultured in vitro. These receptors originate from a human donor in good health.

The chain joins TRBV28 to TRBJ1-5; no firm D call. Germline V gene lookup returns CDR1 MDHEN and CDR2 SYDVKM. The CDR3 is 12 amino acids. The V end was cut by 7 bases, the J end by 6 bases, with 10 bases between. DNA of the CDR3: TGTGCCAGCACCCCGGTGGGTCAGCCCCAGCATTTT. Protein product: CASTPVGQPQHF.

This clonotype has only a few counts. The chain carries TRBV7-9 and TRBJ1-2; D gene ambiguous. The CDR3 is made up of 12 amino acids. The V end was cut by 7 bases, the J end by 8 bases, with 14 bases between. Germline assignment: CDR1 SEHNR and CDR2 FQNEAQ (reference sequence). Here the CDR3 reads CASTLMPDGYTF. The CDR3, as DNA: TGTGCCAGCACCCTAATGCCCGACGGCTACACCTTC.